This T cell receptor beta chain was observed in a study of blood T cell repertoires in COVID-19. Study context: Spain, Italy and the United States supplied samples that represented acute and convalescent COVID-19. PBMCs, B-cell-depleted T cells, or T cells provided the cDNA or gDNA that made up the material.

This CDR3 comprises 13 residues. The V gene's germline CDR1 is MDHEN and CDR2 SYDVKM. Trimming took off 6 bases at V and 0 bases at J, with 9 bases between the two ends. Methods used by the authors: Using reference gene primer amplification, nucleated cell counts were estimated. Sequencing used immunoSEQ multiplex PCR; TCRdb keeps in-frame clones, though not all of them. V, J and clone size derive from that table, while D and trimming were established from the DNA sequence. The top ten hold roughly 48% of the sample, which has 65,000 to 70,000 clones, about four fifths seen once. The sample holds one count of this clone.

The sample was peripheral blood. The sequence was obtained from a human donor in a cohort sampled during active COVID-19. The chain couples TRBV28 to TRBJ2-7, with TRBD2 as a possible D gene (6 bases). This CDR3 is CASRGTSSYEQYF. The CDR3 DNA reads TGTGCCAGCAGGGGGACTTCCTCCTACGAGCAGTACTTC.